This T cell receptor (beta chain) was recorded in a study of blood T cells in healthy people across ages. Primers used in a second PCR of roughly 7 to 11 cycles were a sample-barcoded 5' primer and a J-beta primer mix. TCRdb reprocessed the 5' RACE reads with MiXCR, giving one entry per CDR3 protein. The sample yields 550,000 to 600,000 distinct CDR3 sequences, 27% seen once. The receptor's source is a woman in her seventies in good health. Sequencing used blood.

CDR3 region: CATSISSGLAGDGETQYF. As DNA, the CDR3 is TGTGCCACCAGCATCTCATCCGGCCTAGCGGGGGACGGAGAGACCCAGTACTTC. This chain links TRBV15 with TRBJ2-5; 10 positions agree with TRBD2. Trimming cost V 4 bases and J 4 bases; bases outside gene matches: 15. The CDR3 runs to 18 residues. Germline assignment: CDR1 LNHNV and CDR2 YYDKDF (reference sequence). Full variable domain (remainder filled in from reference TRBV15 and TRBJ2-5): DAMVIQNPRYQVTQFGKPVTLSCSQTLNHNVMYWYQQKSSQAPKLLFHYYDKDFNNEADTPDNFQSRRPNTSFCFLDIRSPGLGDTAMYLCATSISSGLAGDGETQYFGPGTRLLVL.